These 16 T cell receptor beta chains came from one sample sequenced in a study of identical twins. TCRdb fed the 5' RACE reads into MiXCR, producing one record per CDR3 protein. The sample yields more than 650,000 distinct CDR3 sequences, approximately 6.1% seen once. The specimen was naive T cells sorted from blood. The receptors were sampled from a man aged 18 to 30 in good health.

This clonotype was observed at least ten times. V gene TRBV29-1 combines with J gene TRBJ2-1; 13 bases map to TRBD2. From germline, CDR1 is SQVTM and CDR2 ANQGSEA. V shed 8 bases and J 1 base; nucleotides not matched to a gene: 5. The CDR3 is 15 residues long. CDR3 sequence: CSTGLAGVSYNEQFF. The CDR3 bases are TGCAGCACTGGACTAGCGGGAGTGTCCTACAATGAGCAGTTCTTC.

This clonotype was observed many times. The chain is built from TRBV5-1 and TRBJ2-2; D is uncertain. CDR1 is SGHRS, CDR2 YFSETQ, per germline. V gave up 0 bases and J gave up 6 bases, with 9 bases separating them. This CDR3 is built from 14 residues. The CDR3 loop is CASSLEGLAGELFF. The CDR3 bases are TGCGCCAGCAGCTTGGAAGGGTTAGCCGGGGAGCTGTTTTTT.

This clonotype was observed at least ten times. The chain links TRBV6-1 to TRBJ2-1; 9 bases match TRBD2. This CDR3 has 15 residues. V lost 6 bases and J lost 2; bases outside the gene matches: 5. Germline loops: CDR1 MNHNS, CDR2 SASEGT. CDR3 amino acids: CASRPKRGAYNEQFF. The CDR3 DNA is TGTGCCAGCAGACCCAAGCGGGGGGCCTACAATGAGCAGTTCTTC.

The CDR3 sequence is CASSLGGQGYEQYV. CDR3 DNA sequence: TGTGCCAGCAGCTTAGGAGGACAGGGATACGAGCAGTACGTC. The chain couples TRBV7-2 to TRBJ2-7; 8 bases map to TRBD1. The CDR3 runs 14 residues. Losses at the gene ends were 1 base for V and 4 bases for J; bases not matched to a gene: 3. Per germline, CDR1 SGHTA and CDR2 FQGNSA.

This clonotype came up many times. The chain joins TRBV20-1 to TRBJ2-3; D gene unclear. The V gene lost 4 bases and the J gene lost 5 bases, with 4 bases spanning the gap. Germline CDR1 is DFQATT and CDR2 is SNEGSKA (reference sequence). The CDR3 totals 10 residues. In nucleotides, the CDR3 is TGCAGTGCTACCCTAGATACGCAGTATTTT. Protein sequence: CSATLDTQYF.

This clonotype turned up a few times. The CDR3: CASRMGAVLSGANVLTF. The CDR3 bases are TGTGCCAGTAGAATGGGGGCCGTCCTCTCTGGGGCCAACGTCCTGACTTTC. The chain carries TRBV19 and TRBJ2-6, with D perhaps TRBD1 (6 bases). Germline V gene data show CDR1 as LNHDA and CDR2 as SQIVND (reference sequence). Trimming pared 6 bases from V and 0 bases from J, leaving 15 bases between. The CDR3 runs to 17 residues. The entire variable domain, with the rest obtained from reference TRBV19 and TRBJ2-6, is as follows: DGGITQSPKYLFRKEGQNVTLSCEQNLNHDAMYWYRQDPGQGLRLIYYSQIVNDFQKGDIAEGYSVSREKKESFPLTVTSAQKNPTAFYLCASRMGAVLSGANVLTFGAGSRLTVL.

This clonotype appeared many times. The rearrangement joins TRBV20-1 to TRBJ2-7; 10 nucleotides line up with TRBD1. Germline CDR1 DFQATT, CDR2 SNEGSKA (reference sequence). V dropped 6 bases and J dropped 5; count of bases not matched to a gene: 4. CDR3 length: 12 residues. CDR3 DNA: TGCAGTGCGGGACAGGGGAACAACGAGCAGTACTTC. This sequence encodes CSAGQGNNEQYF.

This clonotype showed up just a few times. The chain recombines TRBV9 with TRBJ2-3; D is unresolved. In germline, CDR1 is SGDLS, CDR2 YYNGEE. The CDR3 consists of 16 residues. The V gene lost 3 bases and the J gene lost 0 bases, with 14 bases spanning the gap. CDR3 sequence: CASSAIRTASTDTQYF. Written as DNA, the CDR3 is TGTGCCAGCAGCGCCATACGGACGGCCAGCACAGATACGCAGTATTTT.

This clonotype has a count of ten or more. The J gene is TRBJ1-5, the V gene TRBV7-2, with TRBD1 identical over 7 bases. From germline, CDR1 is SGHTA and CDR2 FQGNSA. The CDR3 has 15 amino acids. V shed 5 bases, J shed 1 base, and the junction held 5 bases outside the gene matches. The CDR3 sequence is CASSARQGSNQPQHF. In DNA form, the CDR3 reads TGTGCCAGCAGCGCCCGACAGGGAAGCAATCAGCCCCAGCATTTT.

The sample holds a few counts of this clonotype. The gene calls are TRBV7-9 and TRBJ2-2; the match to TRBD2 covers 7 bases. The germline gives CDR1 SEHNR, CDR2 FQNEAQ (reference sequence). The trim removed 5 bases at V and 5 bases at J, leaving 5 bases unmatched. The CDR3 is 14 amino acids. The CDR3 reads CASSLSGRTGELFF. The CDR3, as DNA: TGTGCCAGCAGCCTTAGCGGGCGGACCGGGGAGCTGTTTTTT.

This clonotype showed up just a few times. This chain connects TRBV5-1 to TRBJ2-2; the D is unclear. Germline V gives CDR1 SGHRS, CDR2 YFSETQ. V lost 4 bases and J 5 bases, leaving 9 bases between the germline ends. This CDR3 is 13 amino acids long. CDR3: CASSAQWTGELFF. CDR3 bases: TGCGCCAGCAGCGCCCAGTGGACCGGGGAGCTGTTTTTT.

This clonotype was observed many times. V and J are TRBV10-3 and TRBJ2-1, with 14 bases that match TRBD2. CDR1 ENHRY and CDR2 SYGVKD come from the germline V gene. V shed 11 bases, J shed 4 bases, and the junction held 7 bases outside the gene matches. The CDR3 runs 15 residues. The chain's CDR3 is CAVPGTSGSYNEQFF. The CDR3 DNA reads as TGTGCCGTCCCCGGGACTAGCGGGAGTTACAATGAGCAGTTCTTC.

This clonotype was seen a few times. The chain links TRBV7-9 to TRBJ2-2, with 9 positions matching TRBD2. CDR1 is SEHNR, CDR2 FQNEAQ, per germline (reference sequence). V gave up 4 bases and J gave up 7 bases; unmatched junction bases: 13. CDR3 size: 17 residues. CDR3 sequence reads: CASSSPGLAHGGGELFF. CDR3 bases: TGTGCCAGCAGCTCCCCGGGACTAGCTCATGGAGGCGGGGAGCTGTTTTTT.

This clonotype was counted many times. The chain couples TRBV7-2 to TRBJ2-3; 8 bases map to TRBD2. Per the germline V gene, CDR1 is SGHTA and CDR2 is FQGNSA. With 5 bases clipped from V and 1 base from J, the junction kept 8 bases outside the gene matches. This CDR3 contains 16 residues. CDR3 in DNA: TGTGCCAGCAGCCCCTGGACTAGCCGGGGCACAGATACGCAGTATTTT. It yields the protein CASSPWTSRGTDTQYF.

In this sample, this clonotype turned up a few times. V is TRBV11-2 and J is TRBJ2-2; 11 positions match TRBD2. This CDR3 is built from 14 residues. Per germline, CDR1 SGHAT and CDR2 FQNNGV. V shed 11 bases and J 5 bases; nucleotides not matched to a gene: 7. The CDR3 sequence is CADTSGSGTGELFF. CDR3 nucleotide sequence: TGTGCCGATACTAGCGGGAGTGGTACCGGGGAGCTGTTTTTT.

The CDR3 sequence is CASRGWDGNTIYF. The DNA of the CDR3 is TGTGCCAGCAGGGGGTGGGATGGAAACACCATATATTTT. The chain carries TRBV27 and TRBJ1-3; no clear D gene. The CDR3 runs to 13 residues. Germline V lookup: CDR1 MNHEY, CDR2 SMNVEV (reference sequence). The germline V and J ends were trimmed by 6 bases and 3 bases, with 9 bases remaining between them.